The TCR beta chain described here comes from a study of T-cell memory formation after mild COVID-19. General study findings and limits: A subset of responding clones appeared in pre-infection memory, suggesting cross-reactive memory joined.

The table lists this clonotype with a few counts. The antigen is not known. TCRdb processed the 5' RACE reads anew with MiXCR; each CDR3 protein has one entry. The sample includes hundreds of thousands of distinct CDR3 sequences, about a sixth seen only once; the top ten take approximately 12%. The CDR3 totals 15 residues. Losses at the gene ends were 2 bases for V and 4 bases for J; bases not matched to a gene: 4. Germline V gene lookup returns CDR1 MNHNY and CDR2 SVGAGI (reference sequence). The V gene is TRBV6-6, the J gene TRBJ2-5; 10 bases fit TRBD2. This TCR was recovered from an adult woman who had mild COVID-19 (a few samples of this study predate the infection). Cell type and time point are not known. Sequencing input: PBMCs or a T cell subset sorted from them (not recorded which). CDR3 sequence: CASSYSGGAAETQYF. In DNA, the CDR3 is TGTGCCAGCAGTTACAGCGGGGGGGCAGCAGAGACCCAGTACTTC.